This T cell receptor beta chain originates from a study of Graves' ophthalmopathy and Graves' hyperthyroidism. Study-wide points: The model forecast ophthalmopathy progression, reaching 60% to 71% sensitivity and 72% to 80% specificity. A majority of expanded thyroid clonotypes exceeding 0.001 frequency were likewise present in blood.

Investigators amplified TCR beta CDR3 regions from RNA transcripts. First-round RT-PCR used HTBI primers; second-round multiplex PCR followed. TCRdb re-called the multiplex PCR reads through MiXCR, storing one row per CDR3 protein. The table records over a million distinct CDR3 sequences, about 38% of them present only once. V lost 2 bases to trimming and J lost 2 bases; unmatched junction nucleotides: 6. There are 16 residues in the CDR3. Germline V gives CDR1 MNHEY, CDR2 SVGAGI. As for this clonotype: What it binds is not known.

The sequenced sample consisted of peripheral blood or thyroid tissue (not recorded which). This TCR was sampled from an adult man with Graves' hyperthyroidism. The chain is built from TRBV6-5 and TRBJ2-7; 10 positions agree with TRBD2. Here the CDR3 DNA reads TGTGCCAGCAGTTACGGTAGCGGGAGGTCCACCTACGAGCAGTACTTC. Residues: CASSYGSGRSTYEQYF.